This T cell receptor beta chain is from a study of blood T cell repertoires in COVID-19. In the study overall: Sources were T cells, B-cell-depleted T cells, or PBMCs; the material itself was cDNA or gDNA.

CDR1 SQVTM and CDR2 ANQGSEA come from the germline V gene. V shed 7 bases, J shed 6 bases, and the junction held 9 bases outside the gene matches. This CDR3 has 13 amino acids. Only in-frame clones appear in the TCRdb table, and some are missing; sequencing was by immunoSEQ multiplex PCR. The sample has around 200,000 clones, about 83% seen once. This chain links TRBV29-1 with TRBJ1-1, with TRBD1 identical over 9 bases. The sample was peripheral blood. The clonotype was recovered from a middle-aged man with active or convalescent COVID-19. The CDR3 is CSARTGVVSEAFF. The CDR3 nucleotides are TGCAGCGCCAGGACAGGGGTCGTCTCTGAAGCTTTCTTT.